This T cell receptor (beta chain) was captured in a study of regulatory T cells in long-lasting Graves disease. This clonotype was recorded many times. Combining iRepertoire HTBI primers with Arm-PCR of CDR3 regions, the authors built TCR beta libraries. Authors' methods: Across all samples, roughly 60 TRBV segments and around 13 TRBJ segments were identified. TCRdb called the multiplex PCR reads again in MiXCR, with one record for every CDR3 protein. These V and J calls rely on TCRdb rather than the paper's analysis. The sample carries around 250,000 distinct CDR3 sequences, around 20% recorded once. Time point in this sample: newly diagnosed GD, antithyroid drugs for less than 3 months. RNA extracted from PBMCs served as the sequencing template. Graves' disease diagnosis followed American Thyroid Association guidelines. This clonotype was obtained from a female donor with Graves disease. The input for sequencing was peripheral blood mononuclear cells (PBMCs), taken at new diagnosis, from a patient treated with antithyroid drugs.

The CDR3 sequence is CASSSVDRASYEQYF. CDR3 coding DNA: TGTGCCAGCAGTTCCGTGGACAGGGCCTCCTACGAGCAGTACTTC. The V call is TRBV6-5, the J call TRBJ2-7; 8 bases match TRBD1. This CDR3 spans 15 amino acids. J lost 0 bases, V lost 4 bases, and 5 bases had no gene match. Germline V gene lookup returns CDR1 MNHEY and CDR2 SVGAGI.